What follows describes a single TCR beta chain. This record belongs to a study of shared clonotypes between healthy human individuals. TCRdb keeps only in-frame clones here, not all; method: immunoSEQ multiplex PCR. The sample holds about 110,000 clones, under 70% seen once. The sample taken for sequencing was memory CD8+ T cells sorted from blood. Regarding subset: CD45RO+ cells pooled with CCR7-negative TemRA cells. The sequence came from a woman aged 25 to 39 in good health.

This CDR3 is CASSHQPGHQSSYEQYF. The DNA for the CDR3 is TGTGCCAGCAGCCATCAACCGGGACACCAGAGCTCCTACGAGCAGTACTTC. J is TRBJ2-7 and V is TRBV7-9; tentatively, D is TRBD1 (6 bases). V shed 5 bases and J shed 0 bases, with 20 bases lying between them. The CDR3 consists of 17 residues. Germline V lookup: CDR1 SEHNR, CDR2 FQNEAQ (reference sequence). The whole variable domain, filled in from reference TRBV7-9 and TRBJ2-7, reads DTGVSQNPRHKITKRGQNVTFRCDPISEHNRLYWYRQTLGQGPEFLTYFQNEAQLEKSRLLSDRFSAERPKGSFSTLEIQRTEQGDSAMYLCASSHQPGHQSSYEQYFGPGTRLTVT.